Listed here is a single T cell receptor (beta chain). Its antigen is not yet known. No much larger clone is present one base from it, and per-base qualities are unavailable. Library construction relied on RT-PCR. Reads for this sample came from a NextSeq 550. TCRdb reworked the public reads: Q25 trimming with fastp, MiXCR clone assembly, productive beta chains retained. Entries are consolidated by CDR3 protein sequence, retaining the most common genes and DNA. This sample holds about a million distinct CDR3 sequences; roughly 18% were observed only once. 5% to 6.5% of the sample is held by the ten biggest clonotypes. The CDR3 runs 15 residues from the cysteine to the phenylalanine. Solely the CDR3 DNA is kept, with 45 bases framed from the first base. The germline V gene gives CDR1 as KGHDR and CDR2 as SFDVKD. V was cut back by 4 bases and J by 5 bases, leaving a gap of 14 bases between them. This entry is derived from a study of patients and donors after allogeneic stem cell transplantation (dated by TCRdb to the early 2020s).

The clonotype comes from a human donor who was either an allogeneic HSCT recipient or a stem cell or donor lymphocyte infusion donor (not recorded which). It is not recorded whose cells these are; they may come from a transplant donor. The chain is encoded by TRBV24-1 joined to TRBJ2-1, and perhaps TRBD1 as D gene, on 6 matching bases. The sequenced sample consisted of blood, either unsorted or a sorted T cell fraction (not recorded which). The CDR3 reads CATSEGAGVDNEQFF. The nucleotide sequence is TGTGCCACCAGTGAGGGGGCAGGGGTGGACAATGAGCAGTTCTTC.